This TCR beta chain was sequenced during a study of blood T cell repertoires in COVID-19 (TCRdb year 2020). As for the study more broadly: Samples covering the acute and convalescent phases of COVID-19 were provided by collaborators in the United States, Italy and Spain. The prospective study material was composed of cDNA or gDNA derived from T cells, B-cell-depleted T cells, or PBMCs. The dataset comprised deeply sampled blood TCRbeta repertoires from subjects exposed to, actively infected with, or recovered from COVID-19. The repertoires were made available in a free public database intended to serve as a resource for research on the immune response to SARS-CoV-2. Samples came from the ongoing ImmuneRACE study (first 160 participants) plus 1,254 subjects from 6 global collaborators. The sample metadata nearly always contained a de-identified subject ID, COVID-19 status, age in years and sex. Where available, HLA class I and class II types were obtained from metadata supplied by the sample provider rather than from assay-based typing. Study-wide conclusions, independent of this receptor: The quantity of clinical and demographic metadata differed by source and by participant and was supplied without curation.

TCRbeta CDR3 regions were amplified from genomic DNA by means of the immunoSEQ Assay, a bias-controlled multiplex PCR. The paper's data handling went like this. Nucleated cell counts per sample were estimated from amplification of reference gene primers within the assay. To quantify the absolute abundance of each unique TCRbeta CDR3 rearrangement, sequence reads were collapsed and filtered. Productive Simpson clonality was computed per sample as the square root of Simpson's diversity index over productive rearrangements. In its TCRdb copy, this immuneACCESS table keeps in-frame sequences only and misses some clones. Where compared with another copy, unresolved V genes explain less than half of these, and the others have no known cause. That table gives V, J and clone size, and the DNA gave D and trimming. The table for this sample lists approximately 150,000 clones; roughly 89% of them were counted only once. Together, the top ten hold about 8.9% of the sample.

At one collaborating source in Seattle, patients were enrolled during active infection and were followed longitudinally through the course of disease. Whole blood was collected in K2EDTA tubes by collaborating institutions according to the institutions' own protocols. For TCRbeta analysis, collaborators shipped samples as frozen whole blood, isolated PBMCs, or DNA extracted from either of those sample types. As for this clone: It has no known antigen specificity. No base-level quality is on record; no much larger clone is a single base apart.

Sequences were obtained from peripheral blood. This TCR derives from a man aged 25-45 years with COVID-19, enrolled during active disease.

CDR3 protein: CASSLSWRAYNEQFF. The nucleotide sequence is given as TGTGCCAGCAGTTTAAGCTGGCGGGCGTACAATGAGCAGTTCTTC. This sequence uses TRBV27 and TRBJ2-1; TRBD2 could be the D gene, as 5 bases match. From cysteine to phenylalanine, the CDR3 is 15 amino acids long. The only DNA kept is the CDR3, 45 bases in frame from the first base. CDR1 and CDR2 are read off the germline V gene (reference sequence) as MNHEY and SMNVEV. V loses 2 bases, J loses 4 bases, and the germline ends lie 12 bases apart.